This is a list of T cell receptor beta chains from one sample in a study of T-cell memory formation after mild COVID-19. MiXCR was run by TCRdb on the 5' RACE reads, yielding one entry per CDR3 protein. This table holds about 410,000 distinct CDR3 sequences, roughly 18% found once. Sequences were obtained from PBMCs or a T cell subset sorted from them (not recorded which). These receptors originate from a man between 18 and 35 years old who had mild COVID-19 (a few samples of this study predate the infection). Cell type and time point are not known. CDR3s include the opening cysteine and the closing phenylalanine or tryptophan. Each record gives: D gene, CDR3 length, clone size, V gene, J gene, CDR3 DNA, CDR3 protein. A D gene is named only where the DNA matches it firmly. The size field is filled for only some rows; it gives once, few, many or a size class.

>TRBD2|17|-|TRBV5-6|TRBJ2-5
TGTGCCAGCAGCTACAGAGGACTAGCGGGAGTTTGGGAGACCCAGTACTTC
CASSYRGLAGVWETQYF
>TRBD1|15|-|TRBV5-6|TRBJ2-5
TGTGCCAGCACACTATTACAGGGGGCAGGGGAGACCCAGTACTTC
CASTLLQGAGETQYF
>-|13|many|TRBV11-2|TRBJ1-1
TGTGCCAGCAGTCCCGACCGAGGCACTGAAGCTTTCTTT
CASSPDRGTEAFF
>-|17|many|TRBV7-2|TRBJ2-6
TGTGCCAGCAGCTTAAGGGCACTGACCTCTGGGGCCAACGTCCTGACTTTC
CASSLRALTSGANVLTF
>TRBD2|17|few|TRBV7-2|TRBJ2-3
TGTGCCAGCAGCTTAAGTCTGCGAAGGCGGGGGGGGAGCACGCAGTATTTT
CASSLSLRRRGGSTQYF
>-|16|-|TRBV28|TRBJ2-3
TGTGCCAGCAGCCGTGACTCGATAACACTCACAGATACGCAGTATTTT
CASSRDSITLTDTQYF
>-|10|few|TRBV29-1|TRBJ1-1
TGCAGCGTTGATGCCACTGAAGCTTTCTTT
CSVDATEAFF
>-|12|few|TRBV18|TRBJ2-7
TGTGCCAGCTCACCGGATGAGGGGGAGCAGTACTTC
CASSPDEGEQYF
>-|17|-|TRBV4-3|TRBJ2-3
TGCGCCAGCAGCCACCCCGCCGGGGGCGGTAGTCTAGATACGCAGTATTTT
CASSHPAGGGSLDTQYF
>-|15|few|TRBV12-3/TRBV12-4|TRBJ2-1
TGTGCCAGCAGTTTAGGGGGGGGCCTAGGTTATGAGCAGTTCTTC
CASSLGGGLGYEQFF
>-|14|-|TRBV5-4|TRBJ2-7
TGTGCCAGCAGCTTCTTGTGGGGCGCGGACGAGCAGTACTTC
CASSFLWGADEQYF
>-|13|few|TRBV15|TRBJ2-5
TGTGCCACCAGCAGAGATCCGGGCGAGACCCAGTACTTC
CATSRDPGETQYF
>TRBD1|14|few|TRBV12-3/TRBV12-4|TRBJ1-2
TGTGCCAGCAGTTTTTCGGGACAGGATTATGGCTACACCTTC
CASSFSGQDYGYTF